One and the same sample provided the 29 T cell receptor beta chains below, sequenced in a study of T-cell memory formation after mild COVID-19. From the 5' RACE reads, TCRdb called clonotypes with MiXCR, one entry per CDR3 protein. The top ten clones hold roughly 21% of a sample with more than 350,000 distinct CDR3 sequences, 16% of them seen once. The sequencing sample was made of PBMCs or a T cell subset sorted from them (not recorded which). The receptors derive from a man aged 18 to 29 who had mild COVID-19 (a few samples of this study predate the infection). Cell type and time point are not known.

This clonotype was counted ten times or more. The CDR3 region is CASRTSTDTQYF. CDR3 nucleotides: TGTGCCAGCAGGACTAGCACAGATACGCAGTATTTT. The chain recombines TRBV27 with TRBJ2-3, with D unclear. The V end lost 6 bases, the J end lost 0 bases, and 4 bases lay between the germline ends. The CDR3 covers 12 residues. In germline, CDR1 is MNHEY, CDR2 SMNVEV (reference sequence).

The genes are TRBV15 and TRBJ2-1; D not certain. Germline V gene data show CDR1 as LNHNV and CDR2 as YYDKDF (reference sequence). The ends were cut back, 8 bases at V and 2 bases at J, with 19 bases in the middle. This CDR3 contains 16 residues. The CDR3 loop is CATGAVDGDPYNEQFF. The CDR3 DNA reads TGTGCCACCGGAGCTGTGGACGGAGACCCCTACAATGAGCAGTTCTTC.

The chain links TRBV5-1 to TRBJ2-3, with D unresolved. This CDR3 is built from 12 residues. Between the trimmed V and J ends, which lost 7 bases and 4 bases, there was a span of 10 bases. Looked up from germline, CDR1 is SGHRS and CDR2 is YFSETQ. The CDR3 region is CASYEVADTQYF. DNA of the CDR3: TGCGCCAGCTATGAGGTGGCAGATACGCAGTATTTT.

The gene calls are TRBV9 and TRBJ2-7, with TRBD1 matching 7 bases. This CDR3 has 14 residues. Trimming cost V 3 bases and J 2 bases; bases outside gene matches: 5. Germline CDR1 SGDLS, CDR2 YYNGEE. This CDR3 is CASSASGQTYEQYF. Here the CDR3 DNA reads TGTGCCAGCAGCGCCTCGGGACAGACCTACGAGCAGTACTTC.

This clonotype was counted only a few times. The chain's CDR3 is CSAVLTSNQPQHF. CDR3 DNA: TGCAGTGCCGTTCTTACTAGCAATCAGCCCCAGCATTTT. The chain is built from TRBV20-1 and TRBJ1-5; no firm D call. Trimming removed 6 bases at V and 0 bases at J, with 9 bases between. The CDR3 sequence is 13 residues long. CDR1 is DFQATT, CDR2 SNEGSKA, per germline (reference sequence).

This clonotype showed up just a few times. The rearrangement uses TRBV19 and TRBJ2-7, with 8 bases that match TRBD1. The junction had 4 bases not matched to a gene; V was cut back by 4 bases and J by 2 bases. From germline, CDR1 is LNHDA and CDR2 SQIVND (reference sequence). This CDR3 has 14 amino acids. For the CDR3, the DNA is TGTGCCAGTAGTACATGGACAGGGACCTACGAGCAGTACTTC. It is translated as CASSTWTGTYEQYF.

The table lists this clonotype with a few counts. The chain employs TRBV20-1 and TRBJ2-4, with D tentatively TRBD1 (5 bases). Trimming cost V 0 bases and J 8 bases, with 17 bases left between them. This CDR3 spans 15 amino acids. CDR1 is DFQATT and CDR2 is SNEGSKA in the germline V gene (reference sequence). The CDR3 reads CSARDQGVLSDIQYF. In DNA form, the CDR3 reads TGCAGTGCTAGAGATCAGGGTGTTCTTTCGGACATTCAGTACTTC.

This clonotype was counted between two and nine times. The chain combines TRBV4-1 with TRBJ2-1; TRBD1 is a possible D gene (6 bases). The germline gives CDR1 MGHRA, CDR2 YSYEKL. Trimming removed 6 bases at V and 0 bases at J, with 12 bases between. CDR3 length: 15 residues. CDR3 DNA: TGCGCCAGCAGACCCACAGGGAGCTCCTACAATGAGCAGTTCTTC. It yields the protein CASRPTGSSYNEQFF.

This clonotype came up a few times. CDR3 sequence: CASSSLRNEQFF. CDR3 DNA: TGTGCCAGCAGCTCTCTCAGAAATGAGCAGTTCTTC. This chain links TRBV5-6 with TRBJ2-1, with D unclear. CDR1 is SGHDT and CDR2 is YYEEEE in the germline V gene. There are 12 residues in the CDR3. The germline V and J ends were trimmed by 3 bases and 7 bases, with 8 bases remaining between them.

J is TRBJ2-2 and V is TRBV6-5; 9 nucleotides agree with TRBD1. V was clipped by 6 bases and J by 6 bases; unmatched bases: 8. Germline V gives CDR1 MNHEY, CDR2 SVGAGI. The CDR3 spans 15 residues. The CDR3 loop is CASSPQTGGPGELFF. The CDR3 bases are TGTGCCAGCAGCCCCCAAACAGGGGGCCCCGGGGAGCTGTTTTTT.

This chain links TRBV28 with TRBJ2-5; no firm D call. Per the germline V gene, CDR1 is MDHEN and CDR2 is SYDVKM. The CDR3 covers 14 residues. V lost 6 bases and J 4 bases, leaving 15 bases between the germline ends. The CDR3: CASSEKPFTETQYF. CDR3 DNA: TGTGCCAGCAGCGAGAAGCCGTTTACAGAGACCCAGTACTTC.

The chain uses TRBV6-5 and TRBJ1-2, with D unresolved. Per germline, CDR1 MNHEY and CDR2 SVGAGI. This CDR3 has 16 amino acids. Trimming stripped 5 bases from V and 3 bases from J, with 19 bases between. CDR3 loop: CASSLEGRDIHYGYTF. CDR3 nucleotide sequence: TGTGCCAGCAGTCTCGAAGGGAGAGACATCCACTATGGCTACACCTTC.

The chain uses TRBV4-3 and TRBJ2-2, with D possibly TRBD1 on 7 matching bases. The CDR3 sequence is 15 residues long. Trimming pared 4 bases from V and 7 bases from J, leaving 16 bases between. Germline CDR1 is LGHNA and CDR2 is YSLEER. The CDR3 DNA sequence: TGCGCCAGCAGCCCCTCAGGGGGGCGGGTCGGGGAGCTGTTTTTT. It translates to CASSPSGGRVGELFF.

This clonotype was counted a few times. This chain connects TRBV2 to TRBJ2-1; no firm D call. CDR3 length: 12 residues. V lost 2 bases to trimming and J lost 8 bases, with 7 bases between them. Germline loops: CDR1 SNHLY, CDR2 FYNNEI. CDR3 region: CASSEHWYEQFF. The DNA for the CDR3 is TGTGCCAGCAGTGAACATTGGTATGAGCAGTTCTTC.

The rearrangement links TRBV2 to TRBJ2-1; possible D gene TRBD1, 6 bases. Trimming pared 5 bases from V and 8 bases from J, leaving 13 bases between. The CDR3 contains 13 residues. Germline CDR1 is SNHLY and CDR2 is FYNNEI. The CDR3 is CASSRTEGDEQFF. The CDR3 DNA follows: TGTGCCAGCAGTAGGACAGAGGGGGATGAGCAGTTCTTC.

This clonotype was counted only a few times. The rearrangement uses TRBV4-2 and TRBJ2-3, with 9 nucleotides matching TRBD2. This CDR3 has 16 amino acids. Per the germline V gene, CDR1 is LGHNA and CDR2 is YNFKEQ. After removal of 4 bases from V and 3 bases from J, the junction contained 8 bases not matched to a gene. The CDR3 region is CASSPRGLAGTDTQYF. DNA of the CDR3: TGTGCCAGCAGCCCGAGGGGTCTAGCGGGGACAGATACGCAGTATTTT.

This rearrangement joins TRBV15 to TRBJ1-1; 7 bases match TRBD1. The junction had 9 bases not matched to a gene; V was cut back by 1 base and J by 7 bases. This CDR3 contains 15 residues. Germline V gene data show CDR1 as LNHNV and CDR2 as YYDKDF (reference sequence). CDR3 nucleotide sequence: TGTGCCACCAGCAGAGGAGGGCAGGGGGTGGGTGAAGCTTTCTTT. Its translation: CATSRGGQGVGEAFF.

J is TRBJ2-1 and V is TRBV3-1; TRBD1 aligns across 7 bases. Trimming at V came to 7 bases and at J to 6 bases, leaving 9 bases not matched to a gene. The CDR3 sequence is 14 residues long. Germline V gene lookup returns CDR1 LGHDT and CDR2 YNNKEL (reference sequence). The CDR3 sequence: CASMRDSTSNEQFF. CDR3 DNA sequence: TGTGCCAGCATGAGGGACAGCACATCCAATGAGCAGTTCTTC.

The table lists this clonotype with a few counts. J is TRBJ1-1 and V is TRBV15, with D possibly being TRBD1 (5 bases). From germline, CDR1 is LNHNV and CDR2 YYDKDF (reference sequence). The V end was cut by 3 bases, the J end by 4 bases, with 15 bases between. This CDR3 has 15 residues. CDR3 in DNA: TGTGCCACCAGCAGCCAAGGGGCCCGGGGCACTGAAGCTTTCTTT. It is translated as CATSSQGARGTEAFF.

This rearrangement joins TRBV6-1 to TRBJ2-1, with D perhaps TRBD1 (5 bases). Trimming took off 2 bases at V and 8 bases at J, with 16 bases between the two ends. Germline V gene data show CDR1 as MNHNS and CDR2 as SASEGT. The CDR3 is 15 amino acids. Here the CDR3 DNA reads TGTGCCAGCAGTGAATTAAGAGAGAACAGGTATGAGCAGTTCTTC. The encoded protein is CASSELRENRYEQFF.

V and J are TRBV5-1 and TRBJ2-3; 11 bases are shared with TRBD2. The germline CDR1 and CDR2 sequences are SGHRS and YFSETQ. This CDR3 has 15 amino acids. Trimming removed 4 bases from V and 6 bases from J; junction bases left unmatched: 7. The CDR3, as DNA: TGCGCCAGCAGCAGGGGGACTAGCGGTTGGGATACGCAGTATTTT. The encoded protein is CASSRGTSGWDTQYF. The complete variable domain, with remaining parts taken from reference TRBV5-1 and TRBJ2-3, reads KAGVTQTPRYLIKTRGQQVTLSCSPISGHRSVSWYQQTPGQGLQFLFEYFSETQRNKGNFPGRFSGRQFSNSRSEMNVSTLELGDSALYLCASSRGTSGWDTQYFGPGTRLTVL.

This clonotype was detected only a few times. V usage is TRBV4-2 and J usage is TRBJ1-6; 11 bases align to TRBD1. Germline V gene sequence: CDR1 LGHNA, CDR2 YNFKEQ. Trimming cost V 0 bases and J 10 bases; bases outside gene matches: 11. This CDR3 has 18 amino acids. The CDR3 loop reads CASSQDWGQGGTQSPLHF. For the CDR3, the DNA is TGTGCCAGCAGCCAAGATTGGGGACAGGGGGGAACCCAATCACCCCTCCACTTT.

This clonotype was seen a few times. The chain carries TRBV10-2 and TRBJ2-1, with 9 nucleotides matching TRBD2. Germline CDR1 is WSHSY and CDR2 is SAAADI. The trim removed 3 bases at V and 4 bases at J, leaving 16 bases unmatched. The CDR3 contains 19 residues. Written as DNA, the CDR3 is TGCGCCAGCAGTGATCCCAGGACATTTCTAGCGGGGCGTTACAATGAGCAGTTCTTC. This translates into CASSDPRTFLAGRYNEQFF.

This clonotype was detected only a few times. V gene TRBV18 combines with J gene TRBJ2-1, with TRBD2 identical over 9 bases. The CDR3 consists of 15 residues. Germline V lookup: CDR1 KGHSH, CDR2 LQKENI. The V and J ends lost 5 bases and 2 bases, in that order; junction bases with no gene match: 4. Written as DNA, the CDR3 is TGTGCCAGCTCAGAAGCGGGGGGACCCTACAATGAGCAGTTCTTC. This encodes CASSEAGGPYNEQFF.

V usage is TRBV5-1 and J usage is TRBJ2-1, with 8 nucleotides matching TRBD1. The CDR3 extends over 15 amino acids. The junction had 8 bases not matched to a gene; V was cut back by 4 bases and J by 5 bases. Germline-derived CDR1 and CDR2 are SGHRS and YFSETQ. Here the CDR3 DNA reads TGCGCCAGCAGCCCCGGACAGGGTACGCACAATGAGCAGTTCTTC. Translation: CASSPGQGTHNEQFF.

This clonotype was detected only a few times. The chain recombines TRBV18 with TRBJ2-7; 8 bases line up with TRBD1. Losses at the gene ends were 3 bases for V and 6 bases for J; bases not matched to a gene: 7. The length of the CDR3 is 14 residues. In germline, CDR1 is KGHSH, CDR2 LQKENI. CDR3 in DNA: TGTGCCAGCTCACCTCCGGGACAGGACTCCGAGCAGTACTTC. Translation gives CASSPPGQDSEQYF.

The sample holds many counts of this clonotype. The chain recombines TRBV12-3 or TRBV12-4 with TRBJ2-1; the D is unclear. The CDR3 has 11 residues. Trimming removed 6 bases at V and 7 bases at J, with 7 bases between. Written as DNA, the CDR3 is TGTGCCAGCAGAGAGCGAAATGAGCAGTTCTTC. This codes for CASRERNEQFF.

This clonotype has a handful of counts. The chain carries TRBV5-1 and TRBJ2-2; D gene unclear. CDR1 and CDR2 (germline): SGHRS, YFSETQ. Trimming took off 3 bases at V and 0 bases at J, with 6 bases between the two ends. This CDR3 contains 14 residues. CDR3 sequence reads: CASSWLANTGELFF. In DNA form, the CDR3 reads TGCGCCAGCAGCTGGCTCGCGAACACCGGGGAGCTGTTTTTT.

Only a few counts were recorded for this clonotype. The V call is TRBV4-1, the J call TRBJ2-1; either TRBD1 or TRBD2 may fit D (5 bases each). This CDR3 is built from 13 residues. Trimming cost V 0 bases and J 9 bases, with 9 bases left between them. Germline CDR1 reads MGHRA; CDR2 reads YSYEKL. Here the CDR3 DNA reads TGCGCCAGCAGCCAAGAGGCTGGGGGTGAGCAGTTCTTC. Amino acids: CASSQEAGGEQFF.